The 27 T cell receptor beta chains given below trace back to one sample, sequenced in a study of CD8+ T cells in alopecia areata (dated by TCRdb to 2016 to 2019). The library was produced with the immunoSEQ multiplex PCR assay. RNA was extracted from all samples and reverse transcribed into cDNA as template for TCR sequencing. In TCRdb, the immuneACCESS table is reduced to in-frame sequences with V and J assigned. These tables do not hold every clone; where another copy was compared, an unresolved V gene accounts for under half, and the others remain unexplained. This sample is represented by 110,000 or so clones; roughly three fifths of them were singletons. The top ten hold 3% to 4% of the sample. The time point label for this specimen denotes: about 25 weeks on oral tofacitinib. According to the study, the label for this sample's treatment or condition signals: oral pan-JAK inhibitor, 5-10 mg twice daily.

This specimen was CD4+ T cells sorted from blood, taken at week 24, from a patient treated with tofacitinib. The source is a human donor with alopecia areata.

Only one count was recorded for this clone. V usage is TRBV23-1 and J usage is TRBJ1-5; D unresolved. TRBV23-1 is given ORF status, its function remaining uncertain. Trimming removed 0 bases at V and 0 bases at J, with 9 bases between. This CDR3 is built from 16 residues. Written as DNA, the CDR3 is TGCGCCAGCAGTCAATCGTCTGTGAATAGCAATCAGCCCCAGCATTTT. Protein: CASSQSSVNSNQPQHF.

The chain has TRBV9 and TRBJ2-5; no clear D gene. The CDR3 runs to 13 residues. Germline V gene data show CDR1 as SGDLS and CDR2 as YYNGEE. Trimming removed 0 bases from V and 5 bases from J, with 8 bases in between. DNA of the CDR3: TGTGCCAGCAGCGTAGTGCCATCGGAGACCCAGTACTTC. It codes for CASSVVPSETQYF.

This rearrangement joins TRBV14 to TRBJ1-1; D is uncertain. Germline V gene data show CDR1 as SGHDN and CDR2 as FVKESK. V lost 0 bases and J lost 1, with 3 bases in between. CDR3 size: 13 residues. This CDR3 reads CASSQDWNTEAFF. The CDR3 nucleotides read TGTGCCAGCAGCCAAGATTGGAACACTGAAGCTTTCTTT.

V is TRBV5-1 and J is TRBJ2-1; 10 bases match TRBD2. The CDR3 length is 15 residues. V shed 5 bases and J 2 bases; nucleotides not matched to a gene: 4. Germline loops: CDR1 SGHRS, CDR2 YFSETQ. CDR3 amino acids: CASRIAGGPYNEQFF. CDR3 nucleotides: TGCGCCAGCAGAATAGCGGGGGGCCCCTACAATGAGCAGTTCTTC.

This clone occurred a few times. CDR3 sequence reads: CASSLQMNTEAFF. The CDR3 nucleotides are TGTGCCAGCAGCCTACAGATGAACACTGAAGCTTTCTTT. This chain uses TRBV7-3 with TRBJ1-1; D is undetermined. This CDR3 contains 13 residues. Trimming took off 5 bases at V and 0 bases at J, with 7 bases between the two ends. Per germline, CDR1 SGHTA and CDR2 FQGTGA.

The genes are TRBV9 and TRBJ2-3; the match to TRBD2 covers 15 bases. The germline V gene has CDR1 SGDLS and CDR2 YYNGEE. V lost 5 bases to trimming and J lost 6 bases; unmatched junction nucleotides: 4. The CDR3 length is 15 residues. The chain's CDR3 is CASSRTSGGVDTQYF. Written as DNA, the CDR3 is TGTGCCAGCAGTCGGACTAGCGGGGGGGTTGATACGCAGTATTTT.

This chain joins TRBV29-1 and TRBJ1-2; possibly TRBD1 for D (6 bases). This CDR3 spans 12 amino acids. Between the trimmed V and J ends, which lost 5 bases and 4 bases, there was a span of 11 bases. Looked up from germline, CDR1 is SQVTM and CDR2 is ANQGSEA. The CDR3: CSVTEDSYGYTF. The CDR3 DNA follows: TGCAGCGTTACCGAGGACAGCTATGGCTACACCTTC.

The chain is built from TRBV27 and TRBJ1-6; tentative D call: TRBD1 (5 bases). Looked up from germline, CDR1 is MNHEY and CDR2 is SMNVEV (reference sequence). This CDR3 is built from 13 residues. V dropped 6 bases and J dropped 10 bases, with 13 bases sitting between them. CDR3 bases: TGTGCCAGCAGCCCGACAGTTGGCTCACCCCTCCACTTT. The encoded protein is CASSPTVGSPLHF.

This clone was observed a handful of times. V gene TRBV2 combines with J gene TRBJ2-2, with D perhaps TRBD2 (6 bases). Trimming shortened V by 4 bases and J by 1 base, and 10 bases separated the two germline ends. CDR3 length: 15 residues. Germline CDR1 is SNHLY and CDR2 is FYNNEI. The CDR3: CASSGGSGNTGELFF. CDR3 DNA sequence: TGTGCCAGCAGTGGGGGTAGCGGGAACACCGGGGAGCTGTTTTTT.

The V gene is TRBV2, the J gene TRBJ1-1; D is ambiguous. Germline V CDR1 and CDR2: SNHLY, FYNNEI. Trimming took off 4 bases at V and 5 bases at J, with 8 bases between the two ends. The CDR3 has 12 amino acids. The CDR3 reads CASSVLGTEAFF. The CDR3 DNA follows: TGTGCCAGCAGTGTACTGGGGACTGAAGCTTTCTTT.

V gene TRBV7-9 combines with J gene TRBJ1-1; a possible D gene is TRBD1 (5 bases). The V gene lost 6 bases and the J gene lost 7 bases, with 15 bases spanning the gap. The CDR3 totals 13 residues. Germline CDR1 and CDR2: SEHNR and FQNEAQ (reference sequence). CDR3 protein: CASSFNRFVEAFF. CDR3 bases: TGTGCCAGCAGTTTCAACAGGTTTGTTGAAGCTTTCTTT.

The chain combines TRBV2 with TRBJ2-3; 9 bases map to TRBD2. Germline CDR1 SNHLY, CDR2 FYNNEI. The CDR3 has 14 amino acids. With 1 base clipped from V and 9 bases from J, the junction kept 5 bases outside the gene matches. The CDR3 nucleotides read TGTGCCAGCAGTGAAGGGGGTCTAGCGGGGACGCAGTATTTT. It yields the protein CASSEGGLAGTQYF.

CDR3 coding DNA: TGTGCCAGCAGTCACGGACAGGGCGTGGCTCAGCCCCAGCATTTT. This codes for CASSHGQGVAQPQHF. The V call is TRBV7-9, the J call TRBJ1-5, with 8 positions matching TRBD1. CDR1 and CDR2 (germline): SEHNR, FQNEAQ (reference sequence). The CDR3 runs 15 residues. V lost 6 bases to trimming and J lost 6 bases; unmatched junction nucleotides: 10.

The sample holds one count of this clone. CDR3 sequence: CASSGTGTGVYEQYF. The DNA for the CDR3 is TGTGCCAGCAGTGGTACCGGGACAGGGGTGTACGAGCAGTACTTC. V usage is TRBV2 and J usage is TRBJ2-7, with 10 bases lining up with TRBD1. CDR1 is SNHLY, CDR2 FYNNEI, per germline. The length of the CDR3 is 15 residues. The V and J ends lost 4 bases and 4 bases, in that order; junction bases with no gene match: 7. Together with reference TRBV2 and TRBJ2-7, the CDR3 gives the full variable domain: EPEVTQTPSHQVTQMGQEVILRCVPISNHLYFYWYRQILGQKVEFLVSFYNNEISEKSEIFDDQFSVERPDGSNFTLKIRSTKLEDSAMYFCASSGTGTGVYEQYFGPGTRLTVT.

This clone was counted only a few times. V and J are TRBV7-2 and TRBJ2-7; tentatively, D is TRBD1 (7 bases). The CDR3 is made up of 15 amino acids. The germline V and J ends were trimmed by 0 bases and 4 bases, with 13 bases remaining between them. Germline CDR1 and CDR2: SGHTA and FQGNSA. The CDR3 DNA is TGTGCCAGCAGCTTAGCTCGCGCAGGGGGGTACGAGCAGTACTTC. Protein product: CASSLARAGGYEQYF.

The rearrangement uses TRBV7-2 and TRBJ1-5; TRBD1 matches at 8 bases. This CDR3 contains 15 residues. The trim removed 5 bases at V and 6 bases at J, leaving 9 bases unmatched. Germline CDR1 and CDR2: SGHTA and FQGNSA. The CDR3 reads CASSAGQGMGQPQHF. The CDR3 DNA sequence: TGTGCCAGCAGCGCAGGACAGGGAATGGGTCAGCCCCAGCATTTT.

V and J are TRBV5-1 and TRBJ2-4; TRBD2 might be the D (6 bases). Trimming took 1 base from V and 7 from J, leaving 15 bases between them. Germline CDR1 reads SGHRS; CDR2 reads YFSETQ. The CDR3 is 15 residues long. Here the CDR3 reads CASSLSPGGANIQYF. DNA for the CDR3: TGCGCCAGCAGCTTGTCTCCCGGAGGGGCGAACATTCAGTACTTC.

This chain uses TRBV7-2 with TRBJ2-5, with D possibly being TRBD1 or TRBD2 (6 bases each). This CDR3 is built from 14 residues. Germline V lookup: CDR1 SGHTA, CDR2 FQGNSA. Between the trimmed V and J ends, which lost 6 bases and 5 bases, there was a span of 16 bases. CDR3 protein: CASRLPGGRETQYF. CDR3 DNA: TGTGCCAGCAGACTGCCCGGGGGCCGGGAGACCCAGTACTTC. Complete variable domain (other parts from reference TRBV7-2 and TRBJ2-5): GAGVSQSPSNKVTEKGKDVELRCDPISGHTALYWYRQSLGQGLEFLIYFQGNSAPDKSGLPSDRFSAERTGGSVSTLTIQRTQQEDSAVYLCASRLPGGRETQYFGPGTRLLVL.

This clone was detected only a few times. The V gene is TRBV4-3, the J gene TRBJ1-6; no reliable D call. The V end was cut by 4 bases, the J end by 7 bases, with 11 bases between. The CDR3 has 14 residues. Germline CDR1 and CDR2: LGHNA and YSLEER. In nucleotides, the CDR3 is TGCGCCAGCAGCCTCCGGGCAGCCAATTCACCCCTCCACTTT. Amino acid sequence: CASSLRAANSPLHF.

This clone was counted a few times. The chain recombines TRBV6-1 with TRBJ2-7; 7 nucleotides align to TRBD2. The CDR3 contains 16 residues. Germline V CDR1 and CDR2: MNHNS, SASEGT. J lost 3 bases, V lost 4 bases, and 12 bases had no gene match. DNA for the CDR3: TGTGCCAGCAGTGGGGGAGGGACCGACGGTGACTACGAGCAGTACTTC. The encoded protein is CASSGGGTDGDYEQYF.

V usage is TRBV9 and J usage is TRBJ2-7; 7 bases match TRBD1. The CDR3 is made up of 15 amino acids. With 3 bases clipped from V and 6 bases from J, the junction kept 12 bases outside the gene matches. Germline V gives CDR1 SGDLS, CDR2 YYNGEE. CDR3 amino acids: CASSAQLHPGGEQYF. In nucleotides, the CDR3 is TGTGCCAGCAGCGCCCAGCTCCACCCAGGGGGCGAGCAGTACTTC.

J is TRBJ2-3 and V is TRBV7-8, with 12 nucleotides matching TRBD2. Germline loops: CDR1 SGHVS, CDR2 FQNEAQ. Losses at the gene ends were 5 bases for V and 0 bases for J; bases not matched to a gene: 3. This CDR3 comprises 16 residues. This CDR3 is CASSRTSGVSTDTQYF. The CDR3, as DNA: TGTGCCAGCAGCCGGACTAGCGGGGTTAGCACAGATACGCAGTATTTT.

The chain combines TRBV30 with TRBJ2-5, with 8 bases fitting TRBD2. V was clipped by 2 bases and J by 4 bases; unmatched bases: 0. The CDR3 extends over 12 amino acids. CDR1 and CDR2 (germline): GTSNPN, SVGIG (reference sequence). Here the CDR3 reads CAWSSGGETQYF. The DNA for the CDR3 is TGTGCCTGGAGTAGCGGGGGAGAGACCCAGTACTTC.

The chain uses TRBV4-3 and TRBJ1-2, with D perhaps matching TRBD1 (5 bases). Germline V lookup: CDR1 LGHNA, CDR2 YSLEER. CDR3 length: 12 residues. Trimming removed 4 bases at V and 8 bases at J, with 11 bases between. The CDR3 DNA reads as TGCGCCAGCAGCCGCGGGGACTTGGGCTACACCTTC. This encodes CASSRGDLGYTF.

The gene calls are TRBV18 and TRBJ1-4; D not certain. Germline V gene lookup returns CDR1 KGHSH and CDR2 LQKENI. This CDR3 is 14 amino acids long. V lost 8 bases and J lost 8, with 18 bases in between. CDR3 loop: CASTNGIGGEKLFF. As DNA, the CDR3 is TGTGCCAGCACAAATGGGATTGGTGGCGAAAAACTGTTTTTT. Using reference TRBV18 and TRBJ1-4 for the parts outside the CDR3, the full variable domain is NAGVMQNPRHLVRRRGQEARLRCSPMKGHSHVYWYRQLPEEGLKFMVYLQKENIIDESGMPKERFSAEFPKEGPSILRIQQVVRGDSAAYFCASTNGIGGEKLFFGSGTQLSVL.

The chain employs TRBV10-3 and TRBJ2-5, with 7 bases fitting TRBD1. The CDR3 totals 13 residues. V trimming: 8 bases; J trimming: 3 bases; junction bases outside the gene matches: 6. Germline V gene sequence: CDR1 ENHRY, CDR2 SYGVKD. CDR3 residues: CAISGTEKETQYF. CDR3 bases: TGTGCCATCTCCGGGACAGAGAAAGAGACCCAGTACTTC.

This clone turned up a few times. The rearrangement joins TRBV5-6 to TRBJ2-7; D not resolved. The V and J ends lost 2 bases and 2 bases respectively, with 11 bases between them. Germline CDR1 and CDR2: SGHDT and YYEEEE. The CDR3 extends over 14 amino acids. The CDR3 bases are TGTGCCAGCAGCTTTTGGGGTTCGACCTACGAGCAGTACTTC. Protein product: CASSFWGSTYEQYF.